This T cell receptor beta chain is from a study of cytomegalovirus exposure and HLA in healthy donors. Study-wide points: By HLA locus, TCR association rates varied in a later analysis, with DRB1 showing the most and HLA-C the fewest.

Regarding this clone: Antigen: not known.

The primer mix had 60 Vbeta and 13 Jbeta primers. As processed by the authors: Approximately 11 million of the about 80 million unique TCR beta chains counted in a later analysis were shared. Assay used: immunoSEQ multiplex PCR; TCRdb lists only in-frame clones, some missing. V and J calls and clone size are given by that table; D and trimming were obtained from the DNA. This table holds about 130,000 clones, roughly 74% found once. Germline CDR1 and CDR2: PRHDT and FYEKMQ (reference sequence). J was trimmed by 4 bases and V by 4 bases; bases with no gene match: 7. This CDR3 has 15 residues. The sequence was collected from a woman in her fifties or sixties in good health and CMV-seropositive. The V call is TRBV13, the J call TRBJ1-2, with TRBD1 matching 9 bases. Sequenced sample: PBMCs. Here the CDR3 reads CASSYTGGAGYGYTF. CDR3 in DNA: TGTGCCAGCAGCTATACAGGGGGCGCCGGCTATGGCTACACCTTC. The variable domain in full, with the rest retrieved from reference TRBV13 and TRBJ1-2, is AAGVIQSPRHLIKEKRETATLKCYPIPRHDTVYWYQQGPGQDPQFLISFYEKMQSDKGSIPDRFSAQQFSDYHSELNMSSLELGDSALYFCASSYTGGAGYGYTFGSGTRLTVV.